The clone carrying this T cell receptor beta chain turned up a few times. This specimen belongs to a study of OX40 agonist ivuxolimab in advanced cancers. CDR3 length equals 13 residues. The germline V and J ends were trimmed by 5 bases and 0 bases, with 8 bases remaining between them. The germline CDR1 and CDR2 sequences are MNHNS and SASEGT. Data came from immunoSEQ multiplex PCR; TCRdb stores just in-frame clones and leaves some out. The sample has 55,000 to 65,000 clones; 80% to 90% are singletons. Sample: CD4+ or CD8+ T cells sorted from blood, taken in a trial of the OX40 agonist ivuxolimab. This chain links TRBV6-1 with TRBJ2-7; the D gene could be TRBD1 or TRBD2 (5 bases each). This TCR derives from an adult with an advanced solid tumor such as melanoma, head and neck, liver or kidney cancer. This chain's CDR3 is CASSRDHSYEQYF. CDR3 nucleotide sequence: TGTGCCAGCAGTAGGGACCACTCCTACGAGCAGTACTTC.